What follows describes a single T cell receptor beta chain. Antigen: not known. Using its own MiXCR run on the 5' RACE reads, TCRdb lists one record per CDR3 protein. The sample has around 200,000 distinct CDR3 sequences, more than 9% seen once; the top ten hold roughly 3%. These data come from a study of T-cell memory formation after mild COVID-19. There are 12 residues in the CDR3. V was cut by 5 bases and J by 4 bases, with 8 bases left in between. Study-wide points: Confirmation of SARS-CoV-2 specificity was lacking for second-wave clones peaking day 37.

Sequences were obtained from PBMCs or a T cell subset sorted from them (not recorded which). This clonotype originated in a young man who had mild COVID-19 (a few samples of this study predate the infection). Cell type and time point are not known. This chain joins TRBV12-3 or TRBV12-4 and TRBJ1-2, with D possibly TRBD1 on 5 matching bases. The CDR3 bases are TGTGCCAGCAGTGGGGACGGCTATGGCTACACCTTC. Amino acid sequence: CASSGDGYGYTF.